This TCR beta chain is from a study of blood T cell repertoires in COVID-19. Overall study context: Acute-phase and convalescent COVID-19 samples originated in the United States, Italy and Spain. T cells, B-cell-depleted T cells, or PBMCs supplied cDNA or gDNA.

As to this clone: Distinct nucleotide sequences in the sample also encode this CDR3.

Assay used: immunoSEQ multiplex PCR; TCRdb lists only in-frame clones, some missing. This sample has around 250,000 clones, with roughly nine tenths found just once. CDR3 length: 14 residues. CDR1 and CDR2 (germline): MNHEY, SVGAGI. The germline V and J ends were trimmed by 0 bases and 8 bases, with 8 bases remaining between them. Participants were aged roughly 18 to 95 years, lived in around 22 US areas, and enrolled virtually. This TCR derives from a human donor in a cohort exposed to, infected with or recovered from COVID-19 (not recorded which). The donor label of this sample is uncertain. Sequencing was carried out using PBMCs or T cells enriched from blood (not recorded which). The chain combines TRBV6-5 with TRBJ1-6; D gene uncertain. The CDR3 DNA reads TGTGCCAGCAGTTACTCGGGAGGAGATTCACCCCTCCACTTT. Protein: CASSYSGGDSPLHF.